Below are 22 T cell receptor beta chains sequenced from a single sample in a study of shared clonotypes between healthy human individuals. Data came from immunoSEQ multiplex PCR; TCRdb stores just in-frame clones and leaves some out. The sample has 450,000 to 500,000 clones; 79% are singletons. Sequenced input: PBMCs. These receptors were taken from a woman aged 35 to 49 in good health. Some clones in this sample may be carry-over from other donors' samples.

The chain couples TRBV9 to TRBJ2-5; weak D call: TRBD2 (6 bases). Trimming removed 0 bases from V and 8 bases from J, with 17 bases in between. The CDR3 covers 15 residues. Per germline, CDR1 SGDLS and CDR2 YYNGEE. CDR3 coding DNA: TGTGCCAGCAGCGTAGACCAGGGTAGCGGTCTCACCCAGTACTTC. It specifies CASSVDQGSGLTQYF.

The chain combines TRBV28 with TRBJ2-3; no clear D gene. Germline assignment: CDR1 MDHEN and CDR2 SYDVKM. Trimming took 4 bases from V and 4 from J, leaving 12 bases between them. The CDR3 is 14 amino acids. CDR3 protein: CASSYPEWADTQYF. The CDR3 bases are TGTGCCAGCAGTTACCCTGAATGGGCAGATACGCAGTATTTT.

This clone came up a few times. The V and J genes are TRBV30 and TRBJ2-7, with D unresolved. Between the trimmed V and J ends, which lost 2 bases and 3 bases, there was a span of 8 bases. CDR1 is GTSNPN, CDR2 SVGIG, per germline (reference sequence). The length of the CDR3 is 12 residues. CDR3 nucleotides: TGTGCCTGGAGTTCCCCCTTCTACGAGCAGTACTTC. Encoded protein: CAWSSPFYEQYF.

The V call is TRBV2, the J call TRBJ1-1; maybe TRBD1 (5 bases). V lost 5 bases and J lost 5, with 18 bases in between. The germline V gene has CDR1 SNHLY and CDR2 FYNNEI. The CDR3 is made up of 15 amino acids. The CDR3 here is CASSSSRGLITEAFF. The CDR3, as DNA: TGTGCCAGCAGTTCCTCGCGGGGGTTAATTACTGAAGCTTTCTTT.

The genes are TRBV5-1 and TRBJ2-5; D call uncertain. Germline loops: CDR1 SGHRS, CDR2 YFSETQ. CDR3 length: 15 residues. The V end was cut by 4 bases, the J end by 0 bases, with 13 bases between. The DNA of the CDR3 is TGCGCCAGCAGCCTCGTATTGTCGTACCAAGAGACCCAGTACTTC. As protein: CASSLVLSYQETQYF.

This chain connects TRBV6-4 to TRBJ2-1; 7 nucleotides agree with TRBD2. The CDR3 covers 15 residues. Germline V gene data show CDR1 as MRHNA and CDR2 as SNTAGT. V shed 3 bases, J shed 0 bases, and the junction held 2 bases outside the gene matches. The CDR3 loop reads CASSESGTSYNEQFF. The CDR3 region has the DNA TGTGCCAGCAGTGAAAGCGGGACCTCCTACAATGAGCAGTTCTTC.

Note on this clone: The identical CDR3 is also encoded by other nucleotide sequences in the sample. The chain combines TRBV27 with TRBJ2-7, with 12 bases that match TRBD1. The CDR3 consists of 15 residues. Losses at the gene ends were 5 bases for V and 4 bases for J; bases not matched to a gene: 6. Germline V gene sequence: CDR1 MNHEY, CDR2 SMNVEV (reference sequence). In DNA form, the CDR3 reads TGTGCCAGCAGTCCTGGGACAGGGGGCGGTTACGAGCAGTACTTC. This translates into CASSPGTGGGYEQYF.

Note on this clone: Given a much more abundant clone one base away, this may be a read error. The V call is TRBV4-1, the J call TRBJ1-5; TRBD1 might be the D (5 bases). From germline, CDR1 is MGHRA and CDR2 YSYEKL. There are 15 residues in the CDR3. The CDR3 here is CASSQDWGYNQPRHF. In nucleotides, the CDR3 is TGCGCCAGCAGCCAAGATTGGGGGTACAATCAGCCCCGGCATTTT.

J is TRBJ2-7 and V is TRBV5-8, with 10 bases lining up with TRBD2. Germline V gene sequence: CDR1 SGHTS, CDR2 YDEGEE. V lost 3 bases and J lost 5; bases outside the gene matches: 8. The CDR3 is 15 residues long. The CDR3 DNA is TGTGCCAGCAGCTCCGGGACTAGCGTCAGTAACGAGCAGTACTTC. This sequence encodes CASSSGTSVSNEQYF. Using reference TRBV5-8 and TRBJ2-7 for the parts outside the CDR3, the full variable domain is EAGVTQSPTHLIKTRGQQATLRCSPISGHTSVYWYQQALGLGLQFLLWYDEGEERNRGNFPPRFSGRQFPNYSSELNVNALELEDSALYLCASSSGTSVSNEQYFGPGTRLTVT.

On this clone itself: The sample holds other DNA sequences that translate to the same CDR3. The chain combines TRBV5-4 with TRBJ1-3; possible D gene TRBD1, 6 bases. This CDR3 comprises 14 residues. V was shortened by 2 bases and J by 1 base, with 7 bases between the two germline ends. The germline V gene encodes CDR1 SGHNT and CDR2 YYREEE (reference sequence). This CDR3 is CASSFQGSGNTIYF. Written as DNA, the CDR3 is TGTGCCAGCAGCTTCCAGGGGTCTGGAAACACCATATATTTT. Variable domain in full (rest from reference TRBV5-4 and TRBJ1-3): ETGVTQSPTHLIKTRGQQVTLRCSSQSGHNTVSWYQQALGQGPQFIFQYYREEENGRGNFPPRFSGLQFPNYSSELNVNALELDDSALYLCASSFQGSGNTIYFGEGSWLTVV.

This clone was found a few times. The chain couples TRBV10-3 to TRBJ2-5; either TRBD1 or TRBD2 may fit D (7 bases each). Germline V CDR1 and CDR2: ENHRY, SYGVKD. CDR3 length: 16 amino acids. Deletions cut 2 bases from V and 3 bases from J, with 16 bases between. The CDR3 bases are TGTGCCATCAGTGAGGCGGGGGACAGAAGGGAAGAGACCCAGTACTTC. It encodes CAISEAGDRREETQYF.

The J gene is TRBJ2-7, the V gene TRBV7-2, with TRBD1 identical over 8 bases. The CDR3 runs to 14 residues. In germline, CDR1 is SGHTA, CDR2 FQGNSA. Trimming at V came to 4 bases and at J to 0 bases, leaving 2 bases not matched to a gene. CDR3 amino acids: CASSSDRVSYEQYF. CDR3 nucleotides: TGTGCCAGCAGCTCGGACAGGGTCTCCTACGAGCAGTACTTC.

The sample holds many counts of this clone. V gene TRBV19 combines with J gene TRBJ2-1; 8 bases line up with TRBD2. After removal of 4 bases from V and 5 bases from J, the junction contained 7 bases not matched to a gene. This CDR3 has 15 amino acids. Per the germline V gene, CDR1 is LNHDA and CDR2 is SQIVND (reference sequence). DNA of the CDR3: TGTGCCAGTAGTAATACGGGGGGGCCTGACAATGAGCAGTTCTTC. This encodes CASSNTGGPDNEQFF.

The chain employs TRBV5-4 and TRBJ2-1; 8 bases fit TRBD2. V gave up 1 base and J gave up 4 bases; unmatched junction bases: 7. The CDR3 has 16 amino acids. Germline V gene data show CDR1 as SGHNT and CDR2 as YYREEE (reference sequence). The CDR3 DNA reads TGTGCCAGCAGCTTGTTCAGCGGGAGTGTTTACAATGAGCAGTTCTTC. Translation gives CASSLFSGSVYNEQFF.

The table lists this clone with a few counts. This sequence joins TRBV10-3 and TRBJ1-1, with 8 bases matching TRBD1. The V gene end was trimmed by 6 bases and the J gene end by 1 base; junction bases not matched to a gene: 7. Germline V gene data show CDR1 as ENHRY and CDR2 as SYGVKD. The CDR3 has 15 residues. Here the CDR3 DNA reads TGTGCCATCAGGAAGGCCGGACAGGGGAACACTGAAGCTTTCTTT. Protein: CAIRKAGQGNTEAFF.

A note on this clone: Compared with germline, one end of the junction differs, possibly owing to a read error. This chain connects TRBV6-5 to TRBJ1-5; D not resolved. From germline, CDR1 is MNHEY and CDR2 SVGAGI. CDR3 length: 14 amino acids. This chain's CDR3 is CASSFNSGDQPPHF. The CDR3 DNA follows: TGTGCCAGCAGTTTCAACTCCGGGGATCAGCCCCCGCATTTT.

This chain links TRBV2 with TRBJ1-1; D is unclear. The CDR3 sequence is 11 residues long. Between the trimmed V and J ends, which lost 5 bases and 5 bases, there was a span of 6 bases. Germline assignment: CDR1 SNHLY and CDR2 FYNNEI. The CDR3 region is CASSQKTEAFF. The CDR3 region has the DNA TGTGCCAGCAGTCAAAAGACTGAAGCTTTCTTT.

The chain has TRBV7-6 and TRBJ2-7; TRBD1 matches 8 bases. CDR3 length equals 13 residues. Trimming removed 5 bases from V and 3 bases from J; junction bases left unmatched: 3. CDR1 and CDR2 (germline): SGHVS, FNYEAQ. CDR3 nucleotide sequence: TGTGCCAGCAGCCCTACAGGGGGCTACGAGCAGTACTTC. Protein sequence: CASSPTGGYEQYF.

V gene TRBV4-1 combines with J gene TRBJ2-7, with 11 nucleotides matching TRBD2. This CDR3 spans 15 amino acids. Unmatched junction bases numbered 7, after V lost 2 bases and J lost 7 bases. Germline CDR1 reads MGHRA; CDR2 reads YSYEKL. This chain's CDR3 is CASSQSTSGSFEQYF. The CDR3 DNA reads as TGCGCCAGCAGCCAATCTACTAGCGGGAGTTTTGAGCAGTACTTC.

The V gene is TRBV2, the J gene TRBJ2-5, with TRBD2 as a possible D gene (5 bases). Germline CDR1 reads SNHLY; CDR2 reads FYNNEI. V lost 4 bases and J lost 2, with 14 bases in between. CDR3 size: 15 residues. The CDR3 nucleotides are TGTGCCAGCAGTGGAACCTCTAGCAGTCAAGAGACCCAGTACTTC. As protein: CASSGTSSSQETQYF.

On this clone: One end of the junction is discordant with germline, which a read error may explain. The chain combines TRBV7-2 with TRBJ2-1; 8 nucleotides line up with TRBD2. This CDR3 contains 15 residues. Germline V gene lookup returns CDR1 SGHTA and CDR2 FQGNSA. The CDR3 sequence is CASSLAGLLGNEQFF. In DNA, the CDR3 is TGTGCCAGCAGCCTAGCGGGCCTGTTAGGCAATGAGCAGTTCTTC.

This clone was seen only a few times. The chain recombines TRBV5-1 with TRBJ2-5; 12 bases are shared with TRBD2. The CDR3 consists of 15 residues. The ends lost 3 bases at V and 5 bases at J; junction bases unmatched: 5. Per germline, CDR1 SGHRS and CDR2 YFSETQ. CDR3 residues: CASSSTSGSAETQYF. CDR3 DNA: TGCGCCAGCAGCTCGACTAGCGGGAGTGCGGAGACCCAGTACTTC.